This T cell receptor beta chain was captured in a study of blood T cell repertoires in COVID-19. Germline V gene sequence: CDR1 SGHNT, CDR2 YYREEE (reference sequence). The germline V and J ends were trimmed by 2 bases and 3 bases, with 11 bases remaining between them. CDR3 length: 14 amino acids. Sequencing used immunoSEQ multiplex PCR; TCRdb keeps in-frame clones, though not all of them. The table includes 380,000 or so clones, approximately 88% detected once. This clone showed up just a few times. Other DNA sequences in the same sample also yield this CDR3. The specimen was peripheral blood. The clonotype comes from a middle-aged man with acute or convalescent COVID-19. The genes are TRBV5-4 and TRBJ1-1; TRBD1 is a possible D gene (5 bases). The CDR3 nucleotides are TGTGCCAGCAGCTTAGGGGCGACATACACTGAAGCTTTCTTT. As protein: CASSLGATYTEAFF.